This paragraph reports one T cell receptor beta chain. What it binds is unknown. This sample was taken from a study of cytomegalovirus exposure and HLA in healthy donors. Study in general: Findings of an earlier analysis included some 110 million unique TCR beta sequences from 170 million or so T cells. Study-wide findings and caveats: An apparent linkage of common viral pathogens to several of the most significant clusters emerged in a later analysis. Differences between HLA loci emerged in a later analysis of TCR association rates, with DRB1 most and HLA-C fewest. It was likely that a cluster of highly shared sequence variants was a sequencing artifact.

The CDR3 contains 14 residues. J gave up 4 bases and V 8 bases, and 7 bases lay outside the gene matches. CDR1 is MDHEN, CDR2 SYDVKM, per germline. The primer mix had 60 Vbeta and 13 Jbeta primers. Generated by immunoSEQ multiplex PCR, the TCRdb table keeps only in-frame clones and is missing some. The table has about 160,000 clones, roughly 80% seen once. V gene TRBV28 combines with J gene TRBJ2-7; 11 positions match TRBD2. The TCR sequence derives from a girl aged 2 to 9 in good health and CMV-seropositive. The sample taken for sequencing was PBMCs. CDR3 residues: CASRRGTSGYEQYF. CDR3 bases: TGTGCCAGCCGAAGAGGGACTAGCGGTTACGAGCAGTACTTC.